Described below is a single T cell receptor (beta chain) sequence and its context. The target antigen is unknown. The data stem from a study of cytomegalovirus exposure and HLA in healthy donors. The V segment lost 6 bases and the J segment 1 base; nucleotides outside the gene matches: 5. Germline values: CDR1 ENHRY, CDR2 SYGVKD. The CDR3 has 15 residues. Study observations and caveats: Apparent HLA restriction characterized most CMV-associated TCR beta chains in a later analysis. Several of the most significant clusters appeared, in a later analysis, to be linked to common viral pathogens.

Primers included in the PCR were 60 Vbeta and 13 Jbeta primers. Generated by immunoSEQ multiplex PCR, the TCRdb table keeps only in-frame clones and is missing some. Found here are 70,000 or so clones; the top ten clones hold 2.4%. This clonotype was obtained from a female donor in good health and CMV-seropositive. The chain joins TRBV10-3 to TRBJ1-5; 8 nucleotides line up with TRBD1. Sequences were obtained from PBMCs. The CDR3 here is CAISDRGKSNQPQHF. As DNA, the CDR3 is TGTGCCATCAGCGACAGGGGTAAAAGCAATCAGCCCCAGCATTTT.